This TCR beta chain emerged from a study of PD-1 blockade in classical Hodgkin lymphoma. The study, taken as a whole, reports: Complete responders showed a baseline diversity that resembled the diversity of newly diagnosed patients. Nothing has yet pinned down what causes the repertoire differences, possibly disease activity or prior therapy.

Germline V gene sequence: CDR1 SGDLS, CDR2 YYNGEE. The CDR3 has 16 residues. Losses at the gene ends were 4 bases for V and 8 bases for J; bases not matched to a gene: 12. With regard to this clone: Its matching antigen is unknown.

Some clones are missing from TCRdb's copy, which holds only in-frame ones; the method was immunoSEQ multiplex PCR. The table shows about 50,000 clones, with 90% occurring only once. Documented time point: cycle 4 day 1 (C4D1), after more than five weeks of nivolumab. All patients relapsed after autologous stem cell transplantation, and brentuximab vedotin exposure varied. This clonotype was sampled from a human donor with classical Hodgkin lymphoma. The sample in question was peripheral blood mononuclear cells (PBMCs), obtained before the fourth cycle of nivolumab. The chain recombines TRBV9 with TRBJ2-1; 10 nucleotides line up with TRBD2. CDR3 sequence (DNA): TGTGCCAGCAGCAAGGGAAGCGGGAGGGCCAGTGATGAGCAGTTCTTC. It is translated as CASSKGSGRASDEQFF.